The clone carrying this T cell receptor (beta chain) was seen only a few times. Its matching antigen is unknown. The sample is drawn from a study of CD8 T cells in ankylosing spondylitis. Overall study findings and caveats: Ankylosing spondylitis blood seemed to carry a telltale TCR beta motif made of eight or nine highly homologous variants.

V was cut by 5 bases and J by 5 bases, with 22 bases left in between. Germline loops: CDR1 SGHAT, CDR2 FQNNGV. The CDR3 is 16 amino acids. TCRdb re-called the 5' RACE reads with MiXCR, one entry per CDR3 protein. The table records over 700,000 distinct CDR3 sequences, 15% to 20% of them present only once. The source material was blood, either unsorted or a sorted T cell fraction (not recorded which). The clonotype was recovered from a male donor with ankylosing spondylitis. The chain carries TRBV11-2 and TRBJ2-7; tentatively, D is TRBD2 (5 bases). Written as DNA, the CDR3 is TGTGCCAGCAGCCAAAGCGGACGGAGGTTTGATGACGAGCAGTACTTC. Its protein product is CASSQSGRRFDDEQYF. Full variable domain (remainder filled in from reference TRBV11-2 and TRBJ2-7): EAGVAQSPRYKIIEKRQSVAFWCNPISGHATLYWYQQILGQGPKLLIQFQNNGVVDDSQLPKDRFSAERLKGVDSTLKIQPAKLEDSAVYLCASSQSGRRFDDEQYFGPGTRLTVT.